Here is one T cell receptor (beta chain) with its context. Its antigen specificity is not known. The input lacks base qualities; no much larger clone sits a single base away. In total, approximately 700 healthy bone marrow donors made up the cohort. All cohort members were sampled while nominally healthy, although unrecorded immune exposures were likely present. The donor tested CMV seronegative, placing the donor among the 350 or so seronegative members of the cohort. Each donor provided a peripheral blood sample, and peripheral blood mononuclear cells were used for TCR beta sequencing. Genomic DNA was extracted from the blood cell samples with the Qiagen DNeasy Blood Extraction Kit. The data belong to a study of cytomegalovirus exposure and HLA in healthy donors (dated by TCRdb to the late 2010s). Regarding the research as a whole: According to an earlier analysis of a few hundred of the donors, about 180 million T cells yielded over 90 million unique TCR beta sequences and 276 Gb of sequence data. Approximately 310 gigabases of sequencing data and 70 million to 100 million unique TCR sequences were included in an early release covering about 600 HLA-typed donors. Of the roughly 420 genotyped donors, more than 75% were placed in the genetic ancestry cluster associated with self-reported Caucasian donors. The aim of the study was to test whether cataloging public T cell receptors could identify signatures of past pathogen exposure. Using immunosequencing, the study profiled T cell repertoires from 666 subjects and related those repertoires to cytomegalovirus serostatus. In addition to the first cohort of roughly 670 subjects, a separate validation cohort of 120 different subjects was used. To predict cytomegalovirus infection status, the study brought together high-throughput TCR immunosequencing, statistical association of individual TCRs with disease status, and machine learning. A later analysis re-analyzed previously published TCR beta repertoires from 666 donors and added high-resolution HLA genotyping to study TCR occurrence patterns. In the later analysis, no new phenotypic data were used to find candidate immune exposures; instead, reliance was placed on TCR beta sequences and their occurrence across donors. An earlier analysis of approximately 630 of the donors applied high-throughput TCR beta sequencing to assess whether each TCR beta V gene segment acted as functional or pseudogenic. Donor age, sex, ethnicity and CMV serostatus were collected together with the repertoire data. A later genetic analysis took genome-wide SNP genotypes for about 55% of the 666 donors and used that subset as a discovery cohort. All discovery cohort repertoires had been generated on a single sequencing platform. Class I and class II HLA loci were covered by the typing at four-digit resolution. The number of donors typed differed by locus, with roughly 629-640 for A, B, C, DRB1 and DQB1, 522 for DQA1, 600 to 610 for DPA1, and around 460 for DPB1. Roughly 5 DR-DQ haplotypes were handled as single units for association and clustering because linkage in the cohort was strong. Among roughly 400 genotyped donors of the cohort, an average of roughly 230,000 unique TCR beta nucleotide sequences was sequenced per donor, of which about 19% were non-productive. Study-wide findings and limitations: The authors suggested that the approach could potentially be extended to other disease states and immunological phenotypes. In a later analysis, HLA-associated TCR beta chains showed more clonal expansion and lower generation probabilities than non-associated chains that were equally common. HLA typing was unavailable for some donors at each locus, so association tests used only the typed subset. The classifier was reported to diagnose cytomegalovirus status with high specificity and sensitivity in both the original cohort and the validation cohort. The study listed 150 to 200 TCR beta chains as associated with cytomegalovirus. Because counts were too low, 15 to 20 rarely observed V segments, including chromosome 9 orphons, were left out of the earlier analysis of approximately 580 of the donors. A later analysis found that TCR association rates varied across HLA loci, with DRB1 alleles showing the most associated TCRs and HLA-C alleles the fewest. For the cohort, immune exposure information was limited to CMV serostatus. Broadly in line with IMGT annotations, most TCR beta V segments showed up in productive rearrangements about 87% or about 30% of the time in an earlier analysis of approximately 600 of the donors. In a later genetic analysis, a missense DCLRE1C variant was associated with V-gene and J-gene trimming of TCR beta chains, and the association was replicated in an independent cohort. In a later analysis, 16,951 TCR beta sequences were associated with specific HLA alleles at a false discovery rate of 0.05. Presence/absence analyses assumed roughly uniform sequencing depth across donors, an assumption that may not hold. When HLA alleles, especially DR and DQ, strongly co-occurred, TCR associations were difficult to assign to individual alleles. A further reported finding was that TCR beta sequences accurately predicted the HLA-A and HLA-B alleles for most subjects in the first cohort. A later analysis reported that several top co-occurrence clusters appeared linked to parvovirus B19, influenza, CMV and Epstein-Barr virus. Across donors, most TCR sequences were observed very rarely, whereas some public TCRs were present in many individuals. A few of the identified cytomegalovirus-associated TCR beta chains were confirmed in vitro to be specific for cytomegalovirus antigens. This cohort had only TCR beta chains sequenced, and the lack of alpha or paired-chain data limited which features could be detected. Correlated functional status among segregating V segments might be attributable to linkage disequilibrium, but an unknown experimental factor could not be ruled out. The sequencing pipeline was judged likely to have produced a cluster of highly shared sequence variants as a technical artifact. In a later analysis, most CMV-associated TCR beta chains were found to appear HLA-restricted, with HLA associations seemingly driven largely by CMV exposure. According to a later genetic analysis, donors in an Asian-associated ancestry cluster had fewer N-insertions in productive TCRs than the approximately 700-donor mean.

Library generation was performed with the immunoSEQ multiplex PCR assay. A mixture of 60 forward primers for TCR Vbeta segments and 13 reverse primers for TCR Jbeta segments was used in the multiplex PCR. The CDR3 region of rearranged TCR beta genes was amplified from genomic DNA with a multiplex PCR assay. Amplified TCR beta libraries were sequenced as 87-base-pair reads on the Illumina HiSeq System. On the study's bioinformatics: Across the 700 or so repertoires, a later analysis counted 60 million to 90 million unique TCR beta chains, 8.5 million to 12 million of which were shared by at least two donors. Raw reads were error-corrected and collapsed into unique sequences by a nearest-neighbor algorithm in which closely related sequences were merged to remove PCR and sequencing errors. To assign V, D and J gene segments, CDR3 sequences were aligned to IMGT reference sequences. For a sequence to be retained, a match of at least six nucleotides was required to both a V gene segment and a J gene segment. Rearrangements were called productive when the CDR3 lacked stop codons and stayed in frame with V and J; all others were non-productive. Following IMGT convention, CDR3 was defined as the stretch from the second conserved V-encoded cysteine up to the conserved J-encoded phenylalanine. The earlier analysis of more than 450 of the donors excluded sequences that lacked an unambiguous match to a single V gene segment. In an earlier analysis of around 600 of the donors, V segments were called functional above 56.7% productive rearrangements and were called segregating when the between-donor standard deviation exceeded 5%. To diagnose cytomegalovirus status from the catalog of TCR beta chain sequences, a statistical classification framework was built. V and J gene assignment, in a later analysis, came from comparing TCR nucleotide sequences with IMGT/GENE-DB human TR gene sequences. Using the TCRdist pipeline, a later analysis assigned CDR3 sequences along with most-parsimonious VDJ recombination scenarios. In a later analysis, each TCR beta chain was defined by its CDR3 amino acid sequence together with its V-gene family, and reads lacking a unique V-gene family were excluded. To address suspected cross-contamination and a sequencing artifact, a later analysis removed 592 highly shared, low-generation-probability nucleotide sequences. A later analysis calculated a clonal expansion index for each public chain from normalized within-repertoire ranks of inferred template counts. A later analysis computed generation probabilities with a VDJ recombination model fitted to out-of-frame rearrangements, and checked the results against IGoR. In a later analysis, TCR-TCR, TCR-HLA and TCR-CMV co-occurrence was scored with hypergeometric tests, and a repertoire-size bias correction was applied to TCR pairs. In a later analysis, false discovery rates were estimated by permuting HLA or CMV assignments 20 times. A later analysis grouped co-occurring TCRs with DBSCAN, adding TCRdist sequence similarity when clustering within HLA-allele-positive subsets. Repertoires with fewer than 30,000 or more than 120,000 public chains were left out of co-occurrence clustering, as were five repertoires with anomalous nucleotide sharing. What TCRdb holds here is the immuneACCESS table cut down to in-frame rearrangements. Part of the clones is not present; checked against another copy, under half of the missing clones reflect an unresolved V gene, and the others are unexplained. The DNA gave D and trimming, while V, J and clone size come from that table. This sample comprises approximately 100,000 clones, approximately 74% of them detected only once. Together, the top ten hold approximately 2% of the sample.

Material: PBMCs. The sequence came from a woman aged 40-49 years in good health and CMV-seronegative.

The CDR3 protein is CASSQRTGALANYGYTF. Here is the DNA: TGTGCCAGCAGCCAACGGACAGGGGCCTTAGCTAACTATGGCTACACCTTC. Rearrangement joined TRBV7-8 to TRBJ1-2, with 9 bases in between that match TRBD1. Compared with germline, V lacks 5 bases and J lacks 0 bases; bases without a gene match: 10. CDR1 and CDR2, looked up from the germline V gene, are SGHVS and FQNEAQ. Reading from cysteine to phenylalanine, the CDR3 counts 17 amino acids. The DNA shown is the 51-base CDR3, in frame from base 1.